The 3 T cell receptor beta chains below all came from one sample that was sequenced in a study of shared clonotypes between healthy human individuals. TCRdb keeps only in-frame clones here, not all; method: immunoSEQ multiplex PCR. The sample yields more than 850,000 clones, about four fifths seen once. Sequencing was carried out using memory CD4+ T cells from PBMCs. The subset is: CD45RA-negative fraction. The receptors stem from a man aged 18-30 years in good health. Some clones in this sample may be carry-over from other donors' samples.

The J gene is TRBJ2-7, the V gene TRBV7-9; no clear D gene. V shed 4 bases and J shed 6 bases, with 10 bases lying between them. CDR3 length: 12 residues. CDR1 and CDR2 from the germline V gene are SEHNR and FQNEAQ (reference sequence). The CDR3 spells CASSSRTGEQYF. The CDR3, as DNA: TGTGCCAGCAGCTCGAGAACGGGCGAGCAGTACTTC.

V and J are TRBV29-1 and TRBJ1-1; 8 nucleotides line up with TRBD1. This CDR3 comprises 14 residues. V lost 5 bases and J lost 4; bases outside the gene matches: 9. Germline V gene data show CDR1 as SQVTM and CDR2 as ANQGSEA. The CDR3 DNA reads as TGCAGCGTTCGATTAATAGACAGGGGCACTGAAGCTTTCTTT. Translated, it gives CSVRLIDRGTEAFF.

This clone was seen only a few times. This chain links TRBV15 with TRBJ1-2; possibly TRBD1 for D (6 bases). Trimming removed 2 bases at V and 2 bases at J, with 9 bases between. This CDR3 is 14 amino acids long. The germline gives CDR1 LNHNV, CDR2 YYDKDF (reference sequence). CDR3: CATSRRQVNYGYTF. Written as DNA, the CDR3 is TGTGCCACCAGCAGACGACAGGTGAACTATGGCTACACCTTC.